These 21 T cell receptor beta chains share one sample of origin, sequenced in a study of blood T cells in healthy people across ages. Combining a sample-barcoded 5' primer with a J-beta primer mix, a second PCR ran for roughly 7 to 12 cycles. One entry per CDR3 protein results from TCRdb running MiXCR on the 5' RACE reads. The sample lists approximately 730,000 distinct CDR3 sequences; around half were seen once. Sequencing input: blood. These receptors were collected from a man older than 75 in good health.

The V call is TRBV7-8, the J call TRBJ2-3; tentative D call: TRBD2 (6 bases). V lost 2 bases, J lost 0 bases, and 9 bases lay in between. The V gene's germline CDR1 is SGHVS and CDR2 FQNEAQ. This CDR3 region has 15 residues. In DNA, the CDR3 is TGTGCCAGCAGCTTACTAGCGCTAAGCACAGATACGCAGTATTTT. It is translated as CASSLLALSTDTQYF.

This clonotype was counted a few times. This rearrangement joins TRBV29-1 to TRBJ1-1; a possible D gene is TRBD1 (6 bases). Trimming took off 7 bases at V and 0 bases at J, with 12 bases between the two ends. This CDR3 region has 13 residues. From germline, CDR1 is SQVTM and CDR2 ANQGSEA. The CDR3 DNA reads as TGCAGCGCTTGGACAGACATGAACACTGAAGCTTTCTTT. This translates into CSAWTDMNTEAFF.

In this sample, this clonotype turned up a few times. The chain has TRBV10-3 and TRBJ2-3, with a tentative D call TRBD1 (6 bases). V was shortened by 3 bases and J by 9 bases, with 19 bases between the two germline ends. The CDR3 sequence is 15 residues long. Germline lookup yields CDR1 ENHRY and CDR2 SYGVKD. CDR3 in amino acids: CAISDPGHGKETQYF. The DNA of the CDR3 is TGTGCCATCAGTGACCCGGGACACGGCAAGGAAACGCAGTATTTT.

The count of this clonotype is one. The chain joins TRBV20-1 to TRBJ1-4, with unresolved D. The CDR3 has 15 amino acids. V dropped 3 bases and J dropped 7 bases, with 18 bases sitting between them. Looked up from germline, CDR1 is DFQATT and CDR2 is SNEGSKA (reference sequence). CDR3 in DNA: TGCAGTGCTAGCCTCCCCGGAGGGAAGGGTGAAAAACTGTTTTTT. This translates into CSASLPGGKGEKLFF.

The gene calls are TRBV12-3 or TRBV12-4 and TRBJ2-3; D gene uncertain. V was trimmed by 8 bases and J by 14 bases, leaving 20 bases between them. This CDR3 spans 12 amino acids. CDR3 sequence reads: CASAVEHRYAYF. CDR3 nucleotides: TGTGCCAGCGCCGTGGAGCACAGATACGCGTATTTT.

The chain joins TRBV7-3 to TRBJ1-2, with D perhaps matching TRBD1 (5 bases). The CDR3 is 14 amino acids. Germline assignment: CDR1 SGHTA and CDR2 FQGTGA. Trimming removed 5 bases at V and 2 bases at J, with 12 bases between. The CDR3 nucleotides are TGTGCCAGCAGCGATCCGGGGCCGAACTATGGCTACACCTTC. It is translated as CASSDPGPNYGYTF. Drawing the rest from reference TRBV7-3 and TRBJ1-2, the complete variable domain is GAGVSQTPSNKVTEKGKYVELRCDPISGHTALYWYRQSLGQGPEFLIYFQGTGAADDSGLPNDRFFAVRPEGSVSTLKIQRTERGDSAVYLCASSDPGPNYGYTFGSGTRLTVV.

The V gene is TRBV3-1, the J gene TRBJ2-3; 8 bases agree with TRBD2. V was pared by 4 bases and J by 14 bases, with 26 bases of the junction left unmatched. Germline V gene data show CDR1 as LGHDT and CDR2 as YNNKEL (reference sequence). The CDR3 sequence is 18 residues long. The CDR3 nucleotides read TGTGCCAGCAGCCCAGATACGGGCGGGAGGTTAGGGCACAGATACGCGTATTTT. Protein product: CASSPDTGGRLGHRYAYF.

The rearrangement joins TRBV29-1 to TRBJ2-1, with TRBD2 identical over 9 bases. From germline, CDR1 is SQVTM and CDR2 ANQGSEA. This CDR3 has 13 residues. V lost 2 bases, J lost 8 bases, and 4 bases stayed unmatched. The CDR3, as DNA: TGCAGCGTTGAAAGCGGGAGGTGGTATGAGCAGTTCTTC. Its protein product is CSVESGRWYEQFF.

The gene calls are TRBV12-3 or TRBV12-4 and TRBJ2-7; D is perhaps TRBD1 (5 bases). The length of the CDR3 is 12 residues. V lost 8 bases and J 5 bases, leaving 13 bases between the germline ends. As DNA, the CDR3 is TGTGCCAGCTCTCCCCAGGGCGACGAGCAGTACTTC. Translation gives CASSPQGDEQYF.

The chain links TRBV15 to TRBJ2-7; 8 bases match TRBD2. The germline gives CDR1 LNHNV, CDR2 YYDKDF (reference sequence). V gave up 0 bases and J gave up 0 bases; unmatched junction bases: 13. CDR3 length: 19 residues. The CDR3 region has the DNA TGTGCCACCAGCAGAGATTTCGGCGATGCGGGAGGCCTCTCCTACGAGCAGTACTTC. It encodes CATSRDFGDAGGLSYEQYF.

The V and J genes are TRBV5-1 and TRBJ2-1; D is ambiguous. This CDR3 is 15 amino acids long. Germline V CDR1 and CDR2: SGHRS, YFSETQ. V gave up 0 bases and J gave up 4 bases, with 11 bases separating them. The CDR3 region has the DNA TGCGCCAGCAGCTTGGCCGAGACGGAGTACAATGAGCAGTTCTTC. It yields the protein CASSLAETEYNEQFF.

The gene calls are TRBV12-3 or TRBV12-4 and TRBJ2-1; D is uncertain. The CDR3 has 12 residues. The ends were cut back, 3 bases at V and 8 bases at J, with 8 bases in the middle. CDR3 in DNA: TGTGCCAGCAGTTTTAACAAGGATGAGCAGTTCTTC. It is translated as CASSFNKDEQFF.

DNA for the CDR3: TGCAGTGCTGGAGGCGGGACAGGGGTTAATTCCCAGCATTTT. It yields the protein CSAGGGTGVNSQHF. The chain couples TRBV20-1 to TRBJ1-5, with 10 bases identical to TRBD1. The V gene end was trimmed by 5 bases and the J gene end by 11 bases; junction bases not matched to a gene: 12. The CDR3 covers 14 residues. Germline lookup yields CDR1 DFQATT and CDR2 SNEGSKA (reference sequence).

This clonotype was detected only a few times. This chain joins TRBV27 and TRBJ2-1, with 7 bases identical to TRBD1. The CDR3 runs to 15 residues. Per the germline V gene, CDR1 is MNHEY and CDR2 is SMNVEV (reference sequence). With 5 bases clipped from V and 6 bases from J, the junction kept 10 bases outside the gene matches. The CDR3 reads CASSHYRGYGNEQFF. The CDR3 DNA reads as TGTGCCAGCAGTCATTACAGGGGTTATGGCAATGAGCAGTTCTTC.

The chain employs TRBV24-1 and TRBJ2-4; TRBD1 matches at 7 bases. The CDR3 totals 17 residues. J gave up 3 bases and V 4 bases, and 11 bases lay outside the gene matches. The germline V gene has CDR1 KGHDR and CDR2 SFDVKD. Written as DNA, the CDR3 is TGTGCCACCAGTGACTCCGACCCACGGGACAGCAAAAACATTCAGTACTTC. As protein: CATSDSDPRDSKNIQYF.

This clonotype has a handful of counts. The chain recombines TRBV9 with TRBJ2-1; D may be TRBD1 or TRBD2 (5 bases each). V lost 7 bases and J lost 4, with 15 bases in between. The CDR3 sequence is 14 residues long. From germline, CDR1 is SGDLS and CDR2 YYNGEE. CDR3 region: CASSRDGQYNEQFF. The CDR3 bases are TGTGCCAGCTCCCGGGACGGCCAGTACAATGAGCAGTTCTTC.

In this sample, this clonotype turned up a few times. CDR3 sequence (DNA): TGTGCCAGCAGCGCAGTCTACAATGAGCAGTTCTTC. Encoded protein: CASSAVYNEQFF. This chain links TRBV12-3 or TRBV12-4 with TRBJ2-1; D gene uncertain. The CDR3 spans 12 residues. Trimming removed 6 bases at V and 3 bases at J, with 6 bases between.

The chain employs TRBV28 and TRBJ2-7, with 7 bases identical to TRBD2. Trimming removed 8 bases from V and 6 bases from J; junction bases left unmatched: 13. CDR3 length: 14 amino acids. The germline CDR1 and CDR2 sequences are MDHEN and SYDVKM. The DNA of the CDR3 is TGTGCCAGCCTACCTCCGGGGGGTAGCGGCGAGCAGTACTTC. This sequence encodes CASLPPGGSGEQYF. Complete variable domain (other parts from reference TRBV28 and TRBJ2-7): DVKVTQSSRYLVKRTGEKVFLECVQDMDHENMFWYRQDPGLGLRLIYFSYDVKMKEKGDIPEGYSVSREKKERFSLILESASTNQTSMYLCASLPPGGSGEQYFGPGTRLTVT.

This clonotype is a singleton in its sample. The chain uses TRBV5-1 and TRBJ2-1; 14 positions agree with TRBD2. Germline CDR1 and CDR2: SGHRS and YFSETQ. The CDR3 covers 18 residues. J gave up 2 bases and V 5 bases, and 9 bases lay outside the gene matches. In DNA, the CDR3 is TGCGCCAGCAGTTCCGGGACTAGCGGGAGAAGGACCTACAATGAGCAGTTCTTC. Protein sequence: CASSSGTSGRRTYNEQFF. The full variable domain, rest sourced from reference TRBV5-1 and TRBJ2-1, is KAGVTQTPRYLIKTRGQQVTLSCSPISGHRSVSWYQQTPGQGLQFLFEYFSETQRNKGNFPGRFSGRQFSNSRSEMNVSTLELGDSALYLCASSSGTSGRRTYNEQFFGPGTRLTVL.

The gene calls are TRBV15 and TRBJ2-3, with TRBD1 as a possible D gene (5 bases). Trimming removed 0 bases from V and 0 bases from J, with 10 bases in between. CDR1 is LNHNV, CDR2 YYDKDF, per germline (reference sequence). The CDR3 runs 16 residues. CDR3 DNA: TGTGCCACCAGCAGAGATACGACAGCTAGCACAGATACGCAGTATTTT. It encodes CATSRDTTASTDTQYF.

The chain employs TRBV28 and TRBJ1-2; TRBD1 is a possible D gene (6 bases). Looked up from germline, CDR1 is MDHEN and CDR2 is SYDVKM. The CDR3 runs to 14 residues. V dropped 6 bases and J dropped 7 bases, with 18 bases sitting between them. The DNA for the CDR3 is TGTGCCAGCAGCCAACTCCTAGGGGGGGGTGGCTACACCTTC. This gives the protein CASSQLLGGGGYTF.